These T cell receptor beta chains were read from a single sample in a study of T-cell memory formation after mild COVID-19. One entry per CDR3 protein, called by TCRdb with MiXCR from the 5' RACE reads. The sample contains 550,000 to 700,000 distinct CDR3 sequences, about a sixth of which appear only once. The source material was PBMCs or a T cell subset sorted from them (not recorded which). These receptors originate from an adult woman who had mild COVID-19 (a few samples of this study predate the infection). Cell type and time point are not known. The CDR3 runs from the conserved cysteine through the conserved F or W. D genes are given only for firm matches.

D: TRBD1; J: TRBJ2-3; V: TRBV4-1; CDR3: CASSTQGTQYF
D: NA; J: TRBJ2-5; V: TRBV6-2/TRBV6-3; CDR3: CASSWGVETQYF
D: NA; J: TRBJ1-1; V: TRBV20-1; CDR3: CSAIPGYVAFF
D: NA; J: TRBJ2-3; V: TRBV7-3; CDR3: CASSSDVYADTQYF
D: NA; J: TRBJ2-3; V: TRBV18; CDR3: CASSSTPAGSQYF
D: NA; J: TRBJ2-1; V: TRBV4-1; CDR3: CASSLDYTNNEQFF
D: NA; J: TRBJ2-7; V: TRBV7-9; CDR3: CASSLGGSGNYEQYF
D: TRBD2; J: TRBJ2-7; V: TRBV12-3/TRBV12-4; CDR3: CASKNLAGGKQYF
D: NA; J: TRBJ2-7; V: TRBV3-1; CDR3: CASSQDTGVRVHEQYF
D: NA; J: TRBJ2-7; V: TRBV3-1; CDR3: CARGEEEYF
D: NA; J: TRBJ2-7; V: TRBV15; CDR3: CATSRDPGINEQYF
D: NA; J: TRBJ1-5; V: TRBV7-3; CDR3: CASSLRPGRQPQHF
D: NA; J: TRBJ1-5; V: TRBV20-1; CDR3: CSARIQGGSNQPQHF
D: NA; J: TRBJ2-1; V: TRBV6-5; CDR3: CASSYSKDYFSYNEQFF
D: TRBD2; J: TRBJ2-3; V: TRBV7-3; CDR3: CASSKTSGTDTQYF
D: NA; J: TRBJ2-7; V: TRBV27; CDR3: CASSWNRDSYEQYF
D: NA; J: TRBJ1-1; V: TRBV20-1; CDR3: CSALGNTEAFF
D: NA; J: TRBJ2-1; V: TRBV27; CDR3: CASWVNGNNEQFF
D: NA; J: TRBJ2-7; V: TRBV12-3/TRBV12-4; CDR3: CASSPPTDLSSYEQYF
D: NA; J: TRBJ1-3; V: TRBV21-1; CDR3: CASSKEGTGPSGNTIYF
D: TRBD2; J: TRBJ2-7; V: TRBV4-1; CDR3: CASSQVPLREFAEQYF
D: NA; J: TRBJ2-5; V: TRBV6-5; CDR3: CASSYLRDTSETQYF
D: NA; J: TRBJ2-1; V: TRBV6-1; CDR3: CASTLGPSAVNEQFF
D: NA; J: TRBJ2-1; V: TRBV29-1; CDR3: CSVALLLGNNEQFF
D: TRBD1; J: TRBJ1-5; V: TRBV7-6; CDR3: CASSTGQGPLGPQHF
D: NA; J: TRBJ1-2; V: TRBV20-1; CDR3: CSARDQQGGYGYTF
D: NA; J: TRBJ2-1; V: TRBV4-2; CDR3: CASSETYNEQFF
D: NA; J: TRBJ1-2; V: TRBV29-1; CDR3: CSVEDKGLNYGYTF
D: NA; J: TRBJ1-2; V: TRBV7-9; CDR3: CASSLSTPTDGYTF
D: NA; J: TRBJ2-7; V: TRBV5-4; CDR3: CASSWSGVPREQYF
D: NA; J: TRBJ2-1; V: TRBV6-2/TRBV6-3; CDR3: CASMRVYNEQFF
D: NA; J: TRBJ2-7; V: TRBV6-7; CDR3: CASSWFRLLGLYEQYF
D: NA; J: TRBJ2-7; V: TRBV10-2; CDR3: CASRGLDFYEQYF